Described below is a single T cell receptor beta chain sequence and its context. The data stem from a study of blood T cell repertoires in COVID-19. Overall study: Material from acute and convalescent COVID-19 was sourced from the United States, Italy and Spain.

The V gene end was trimmed by 7 bases and the J gene end by 0 bases; junction bases not matched to a gene: 6. The germline V gene has CDR1 SGHRS and CDR2 YFSETQ. This CDR3 contains 14 residues. TCRdb keeps only in-frame clones here, not all; method: immunoSEQ multiplex PCR. Here the sample spans about 180,000 clones, roughly 85% being singletons. The chain couples TRBV5-1 to TRBJ1-1, with TRBD1 identical over 7 bases. This receptor was obtained from a woman at least 80 years old with active or convalescent COVID-19. The sequenced material came from peripheral blood. The CDR3 DNA reads as TGCGCCAGCGGACGACAGGGTATGAACACTGAAGCTTTCTTT. It specifies CASGRQGMNTEAFF.